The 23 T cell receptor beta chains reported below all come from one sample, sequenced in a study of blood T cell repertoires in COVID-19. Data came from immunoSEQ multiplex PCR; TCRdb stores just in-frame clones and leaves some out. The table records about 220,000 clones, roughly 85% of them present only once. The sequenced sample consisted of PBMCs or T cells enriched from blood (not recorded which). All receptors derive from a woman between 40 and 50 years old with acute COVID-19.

The CDR3 region has the DNA TGTGCCAGCACCCTAACAGGGTTCGGCAATGAGCAGTTCTTC. Translating gives CASTLTGFGNEQFF. The V gene is TRBV11-2, the J gene TRBJ2-1; a possible D gene is TRBD1 (6 bases). The ends were cut back, 7 bases at V and 6 bases at J, with 16 bases in the middle. This CDR3 comprises 14 residues. Germline-derived CDR1 and CDR2 are SGHAT and FQNNGV.

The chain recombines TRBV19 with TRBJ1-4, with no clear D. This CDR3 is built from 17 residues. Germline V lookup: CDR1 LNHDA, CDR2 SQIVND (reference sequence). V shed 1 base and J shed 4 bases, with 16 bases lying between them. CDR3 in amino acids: CASSIVTGSGINEKLFF. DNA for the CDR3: TGTGCCAGTAGTATAGTAACGGGGAGTGGGATTAATGAAAAACTGTTTTTT.

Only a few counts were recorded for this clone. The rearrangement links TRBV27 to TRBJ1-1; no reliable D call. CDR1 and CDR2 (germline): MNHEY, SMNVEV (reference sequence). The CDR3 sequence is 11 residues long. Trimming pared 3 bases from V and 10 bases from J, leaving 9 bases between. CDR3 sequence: CASSFEGVAFF. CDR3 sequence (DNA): TGTGCCAGCAGTTTCGAGGGTGTAGCTTTCTTT.

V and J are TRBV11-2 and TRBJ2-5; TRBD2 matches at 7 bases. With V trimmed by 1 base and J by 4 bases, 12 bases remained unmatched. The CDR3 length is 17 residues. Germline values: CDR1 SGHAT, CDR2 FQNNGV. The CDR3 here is CASSLGGRASGRETQYF. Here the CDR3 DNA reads TGTGCCAGCAGCTTAGGGGGTAGGGCTAGCGGTCGAGAGACCCAGTACTTC.

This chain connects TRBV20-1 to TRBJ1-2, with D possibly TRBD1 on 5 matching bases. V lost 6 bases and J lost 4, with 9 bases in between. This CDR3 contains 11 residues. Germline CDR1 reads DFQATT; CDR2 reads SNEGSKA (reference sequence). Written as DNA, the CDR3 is TGCAGTGCCGACAGTCTCTATGGCTACACCTTC. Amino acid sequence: CSADSLYGYTF.

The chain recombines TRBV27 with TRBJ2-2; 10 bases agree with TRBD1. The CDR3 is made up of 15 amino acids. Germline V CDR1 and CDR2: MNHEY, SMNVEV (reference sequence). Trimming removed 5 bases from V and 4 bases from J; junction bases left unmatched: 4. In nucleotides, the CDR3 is TGTGCCAGCAGTCCGGGGACAGGGGTCACCGGGGAGCTGTTTTTT. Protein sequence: CASSPGTGVTGELFF.

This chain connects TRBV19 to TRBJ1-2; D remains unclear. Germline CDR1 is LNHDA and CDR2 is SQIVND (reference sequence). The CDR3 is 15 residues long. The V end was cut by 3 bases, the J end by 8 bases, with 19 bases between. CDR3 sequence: CASSILTEQLLGYTF. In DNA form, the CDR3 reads TGTGCCAGTAGTATCCTGACTGAGCAACTATTAGGCTACACCTTC.

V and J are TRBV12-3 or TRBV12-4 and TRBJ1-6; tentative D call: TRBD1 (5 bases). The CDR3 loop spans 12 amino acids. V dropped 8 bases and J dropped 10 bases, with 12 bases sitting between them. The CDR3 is CASCRGSSPLHF. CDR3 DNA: TGTGCCAGCTGTAGGGGAAGCTCACCCCTCCACTTT.

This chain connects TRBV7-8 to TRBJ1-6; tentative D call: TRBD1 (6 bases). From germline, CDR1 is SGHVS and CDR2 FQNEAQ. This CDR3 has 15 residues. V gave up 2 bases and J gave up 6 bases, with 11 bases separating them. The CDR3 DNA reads TGTGCCAGCAGCTTAACAGGGTTAGGTAATTCACCCCTCCACTTT. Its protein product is CASSLTGLGNSPLHF.

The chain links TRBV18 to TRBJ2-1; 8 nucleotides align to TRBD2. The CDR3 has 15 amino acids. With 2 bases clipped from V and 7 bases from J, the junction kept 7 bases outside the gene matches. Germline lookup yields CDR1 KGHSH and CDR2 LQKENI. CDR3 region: CASSPAAGGGNEQFF. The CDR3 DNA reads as TGTGCCAGCTCACCAGCGGCGGGGGGCGGGAATGAGCAGTTCTTC.

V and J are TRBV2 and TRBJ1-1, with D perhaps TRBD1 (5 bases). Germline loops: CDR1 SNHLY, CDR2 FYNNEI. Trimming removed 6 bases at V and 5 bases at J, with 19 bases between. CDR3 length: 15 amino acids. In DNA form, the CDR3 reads TGTGCCAGCAGAGTCGGCTTAACGGGGGTAACTGAAGCTTTCTTT. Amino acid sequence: CASRVGLTGVTEAFF.

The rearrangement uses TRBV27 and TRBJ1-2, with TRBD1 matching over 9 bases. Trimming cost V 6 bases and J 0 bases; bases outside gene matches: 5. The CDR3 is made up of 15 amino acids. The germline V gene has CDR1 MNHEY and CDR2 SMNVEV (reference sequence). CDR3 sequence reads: CASRKDRGANYGYTF. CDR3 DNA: TGTGCCAGCAGAAAGGACAGGGGAGCTAACTATGGCTACACCTTC.

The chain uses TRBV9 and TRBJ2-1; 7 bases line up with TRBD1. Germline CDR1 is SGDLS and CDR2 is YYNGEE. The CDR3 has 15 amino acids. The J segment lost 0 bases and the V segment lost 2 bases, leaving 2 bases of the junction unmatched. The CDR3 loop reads CASSVTGVSYNEQFF. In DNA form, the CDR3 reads TGTGCCAGCAGCGTTACAGGGGTCTCCTACAATGAGCAGTTCTTC.

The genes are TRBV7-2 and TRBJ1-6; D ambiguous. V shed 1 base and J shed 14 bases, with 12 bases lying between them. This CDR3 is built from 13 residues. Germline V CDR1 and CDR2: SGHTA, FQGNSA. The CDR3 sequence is CASSLVRVDTLHF. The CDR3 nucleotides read TGTGCCAGCAGCTTAGTGAGGGTCGACACCCTCCACTTT.

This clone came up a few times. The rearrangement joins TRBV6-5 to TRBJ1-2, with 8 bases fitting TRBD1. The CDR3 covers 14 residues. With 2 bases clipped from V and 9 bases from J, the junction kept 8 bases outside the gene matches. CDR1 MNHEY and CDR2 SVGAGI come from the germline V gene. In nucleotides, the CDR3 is TGTGCCAGCAGTTACCGCGGGACAGGTCGGAGCTACACCTTC. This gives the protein CASSYRGTGRSYTF.

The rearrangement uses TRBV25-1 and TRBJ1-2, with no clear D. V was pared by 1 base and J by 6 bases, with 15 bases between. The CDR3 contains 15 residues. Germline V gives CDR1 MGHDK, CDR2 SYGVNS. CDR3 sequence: CASSEFMARGDGYTF. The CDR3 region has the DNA TGTGCCAGCAGTGAATTCATGGCCCGAGGCGATGGCTACACCTTC.

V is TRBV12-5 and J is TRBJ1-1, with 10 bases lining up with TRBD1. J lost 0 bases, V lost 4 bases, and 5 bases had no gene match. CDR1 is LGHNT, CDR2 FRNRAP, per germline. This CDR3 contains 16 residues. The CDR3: CASGSGQGPMNTEAFF. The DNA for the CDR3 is TGTGCTAGTGGTTCGGGACAGGGGCCAATGAACACTGAAGCTTTCTTT. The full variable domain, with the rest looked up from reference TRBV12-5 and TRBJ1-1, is DARVTQTPRHKVTEMGQEVTMRCQPILGHNTVFWYRQTMMQGLELLAYFRNRAPLDDSGMPKDRFSAEMPDATLATLKIQPSEPRDSAVYFCASGSGQGPMNTEAFFGQGTRLTVV.

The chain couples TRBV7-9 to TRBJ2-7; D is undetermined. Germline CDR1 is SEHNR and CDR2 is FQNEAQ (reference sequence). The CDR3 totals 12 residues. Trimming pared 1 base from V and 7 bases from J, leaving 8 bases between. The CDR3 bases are TGTGCCAGCAGCTTAGTGGAGTGGGAGCAGTACTTC. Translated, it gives CASSLVEWEQYF.

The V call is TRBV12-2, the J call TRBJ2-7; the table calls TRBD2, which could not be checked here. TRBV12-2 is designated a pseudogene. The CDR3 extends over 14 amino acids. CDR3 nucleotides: TGTGCAAGTCTCCGACTAACATCCTACTACGAGCAGTACGTC. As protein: CASLRLTSYYEQYV.

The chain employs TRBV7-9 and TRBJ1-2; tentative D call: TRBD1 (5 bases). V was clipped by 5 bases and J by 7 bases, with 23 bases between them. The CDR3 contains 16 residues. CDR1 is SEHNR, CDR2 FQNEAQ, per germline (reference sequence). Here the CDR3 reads CASSPWEGPKDPGYTF. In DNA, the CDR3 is TGTGCCAGCAGCCCTTGGGAGGGGCCCAAAGATCCTGGCTACACCTTC.

CDR3 sequence reads: CATGSGNQPQHF. The CDR3 bases are TGTGCCACCGGGTCAGGCAATCAGCCCCAGCATTTT. The rearrangement uses TRBV12-3 or TRBV12-4 and TRBJ1-5; D gene unclear. The CDR3 loop spans 12 amino acids. Trimming removed 10 bases at V and 2 bases at J, with 9 bases between.

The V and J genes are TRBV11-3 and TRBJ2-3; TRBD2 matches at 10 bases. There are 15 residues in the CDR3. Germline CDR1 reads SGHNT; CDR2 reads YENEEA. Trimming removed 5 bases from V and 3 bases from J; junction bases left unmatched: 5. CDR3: CASSLSGGATDTQYF. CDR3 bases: TGTGCCAGCAGCCTCAGCGGGGGGGCAACAGATACGCAGTATTTT.

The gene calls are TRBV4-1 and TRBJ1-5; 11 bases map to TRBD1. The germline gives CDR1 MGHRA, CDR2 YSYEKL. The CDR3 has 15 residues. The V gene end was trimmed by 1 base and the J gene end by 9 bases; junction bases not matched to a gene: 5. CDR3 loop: CASSQGTGGRGPQHF. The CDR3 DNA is TGCGCCAGCAGCCAAGGGACAGGGGGCAGGGGGCCCCAGCATTTT.